Listed below are T cell receptor beta chains from one sample, sequenced in a study of blood T cell repertoires in COVID-19. Generated by immunoSEQ multiplex PCR, the TCRdb table keeps only in-frame clones and is missing some. Seen here are 350,000 or so clones, approximately 90% observed once, and the top ten hold 3.9%. The sequencing sample was made of peripheral blood. Receptors were obtained from a woman in her sixties with COVID-19, enrolled during active disease. CDR3s include the opening cysteine and the closing phenylalanine or tryptophan. D genes are given only for firm matches. For some rows the clone size is stated as once, few or many, or as a class when expanded; others skip it.

NA | NA | TRBJ1-1 | TRBV5-6 | TGTGCCAGCAGCTTGGATATCGGGAAGAGGAACACTGAAGCTTTCTTT | CASSLDIGKRNTEAFF
NA | NA | TRBJ1-1 | TRBV21-1 | TGTGCCAGCAGCAAAGTCGACGGCGGGAACACTGAAGCTTTCTTT | CASSKVDGGNTEAFF
TRBD1 | NA | TRBJ1-4 | TRBV15 | TGTGCCACCAGCGGACGGACAGGGATAAAAGAAAAACTGTTTTTT | CATSGRTGIKEKLFF
NA | once | TRBJ1-6 | TRBV19 | TGTGCCAGTAGTACAGGGGTTTTCAATTCACCCCTCCACTTT | CASSTGVFNSPLHF
TRBD1 | NA | TRBJ1-1 | TRBV7-8 | TGTGCCAGCAGCCCGCAGGGACAGCTGAACACTGAAGCTTTCTTT | CASSPQGQLNTEAFF
TRBD1 | NA | TRBJ2-5 | TRBV2 | TGTGCCAGCAGTTGGACAGGCATCCAAGAGACCCAGTACTTC | CASSWTGIQETQYF
NA | NA | TRBJ1-5 | TRBV6-5 | TGTGCCAGCAGCCCGGGGGGCCGACCCCAGCATTTT | CASSPGGRPQHF
NA | NA | TRBJ1-2 | TRBV20-1 | TGCAGTGCTCAGGGCTATGGCTACACCTTC | CSAQGYGYTF
NA | NA | TRBJ2-4 | TRBV7-9 | TGTGCCAGCAGCTTGGGGCAAATAAACATTCAGTACTTC | CASSLGQINIQYF
TRBD1 | NA | TRBJ2-1 | TRBV7-6 | TGTGCCAGCAGCTTAGCGGGACAGGGGGCATATGAGCAGTTCTTC | CASSLAGQGAYEQFF
TRBD1 | NA | TRBJ1-4 | TRBV30 | TGTGCCTGGAGTGGGGACAGCCGAGAAAAACTGTTTTTT | CAWSGDSREKLFF
TRBD2 | NA | TRBJ2-1 | TRBV3-1/TRBV3-2 | TGTGCCAGCAGCCAGGGACTAGCGGGTCCCGAGCAGTTCTTC | CASSQGLAGPEQFF
TRBD1 | many | TRBJ1-3 | TRBV6-6 | TGTGCCAGCAACAGGGGAGGAAACACCATATATTTT | CASNRGGNTIYF
NA | NA | TRBJ1-1 | TRBV2 | TGTGCCAGCAGTGACCCCAGGATGAACACTGAAGCTTTCTTT | CASSDPRMNTEAFF
NA | NA | TRBJ2-3 | TRBV28 | TGTGCCAGCAGTTACCGTTGGGGCAGGAACACAGATACGCAGTATTTT | CASSYRWGRNTDTQYF
TRBD1 | NA | TRBJ1-1 | TRBV5-1 | TGCGCCAGCAGCTTTAAACAGGGGGCCACGAACACTGAAGCTTTCTTT | CASSFKQGATNTEAFF
NA | once | TRBJ2-2 | TRBV9 | TGTGCCAGCAGCGCCCGGGACTTTGGCGGGGAGCTGTTTTTT | CASSARDFGGELFF
NA | NA | TRBJ1-1 | TRBV5-1 | TGCGCCAGCAGCATATCCGGGACAAGAGGCACTGAAGCTTTCTTT | CASSISGTRGTEAFF
NA | once | TRBJ1-2 | TRBV7-9 | TGTGCCAGCAGCACTTCGACAGACTCCTATGGCTACACCTTC | CASSTSTDSYGYTF
NA | once | TRBJ1-2 | TRBV5-1 | TGCGCCAGCAGCTTAGCGGGCGGAACCTATGGCTACACCTTC | CASSLAGGTYGYTF
NA | NA | TRBJ1-3 | TRBV12-3/TRBV12-4 | TGTGCCAGCAGTCCAAAAAACACCATATATTTT | CASSPKNTIYF
NA | NA | TRBJ1-1 | TRBV6-2/TRBV6-3 | TGTGCCAGCCGCCCCCTGCATTCCAGGAACACTGAAGCTTTCTTT | CASRPLHSRNTEAFF
NA | NA | TRBJ1-2 | TRBV5-1 | TGCGCCAGCAGCGGACTTATGAACTATGGCTACACCTTC | CASSGLMNYGYTF
NA | NA | TRBJ2-1 | TRBV19 | TGTGCCGCCACGACAGGCTATGGGAACAATGAGCAGTTCTTC | CAATTGYGNNEQFF
NA | NA | TRBJ1-4 | TRBV5-1 | TGCGCCAGCAGCTTGGTGGGAGCCTTGGAGGAAAAACTGTTTTTT | CASSLVGALEEKLFF
TRBD1 | NA | TRBJ2-7 | TRBV5-1 | TGCGCCAGCAGCCCTGGGACAGGGCAGTACGAGCAGTACTTC | CASSPGTGQYEQYF
TRBD1 | NA | TRBJ1-4 | TRBV28 | TGTGCCAGCAGTTCTACCCTCCGGACAGGTCCGGAAAAACTGTTTTTT | CASSSTLRTGPEKLFF
TRBD1 | NA | TRBJ2-2 | TRBV6-5 | TGTGCCAGTTCCGAGCGGACAGGGCAAACCGGGGAGCTGTTTTTT | CASSERTGQTGELFF
NA | NA | TRBJ1-5 | TRBV28 | TGTGCCAGCAGTACAGGACGGGGAGGAAACAATCAGCCCCAGCATTTT | CASSTGRGGNNQPQHF
NA | NA | TRBJ1-1 | TRBV4-2 | TGTGCCAGCAGCCTCAGGGGCTATATTGAAGCTTTCTTT | CASSLRGYIEAFF
NA | NA | TRBJ1-1 | TRBV7-9 | TGTGCCAGCAGCTTAACCCCGGGGGAGGTGGAGGTTGAAGCTTTCTTT | CASSLTPGEVEVEAFF
NA | NA | TRBJ1-2 | TRBV6-5 | TGTGCCAGCACTCACCCCACAAAAAATCCAGGCTACACCTTC | CASTHPTKNPGYTF
TRBD1 | once | TRBJ2-1 | TRBV28 | TGTGCCAGCACCCCGGACAGGGCTCTTTACAATGAGCAGTTCTTC | CASTPDRALYNEQFF
TRBD1 | few | TRBJ1-1 | TRBV5-1 | TGCGCCAGCAGCCTGACAGGGGATTTCCGGGCTTTCTTT | CASSLTGDFRAFF
TRBD1 | NA | TRBJ1-6 | TRBV27 | TGTGCCAGTAAAACAGGGGGTACCTATAATTCACCCCTCCACTTT | CASKTGGTYNSPLHF
NA | once | TRBJ1-4 | TRBV7-2 | TGTGCCAGCAGCTTTACTGACAATTTCCGTGAAAAACTGTTTTTT | CASSFTDNFREKLFF
TRBD2 | NA | TRBJ2-5 | TRBV28 | TGTGCCAGCAGTCCGGGAGGACTAGCGGGGAAAGAGACCCAGTACTTC | CASSPGGLAGKETQYF
NA | NA | TRBJ1-2 | TRBV7-9 | TGTGCCAGCAGCTTAGTCGCAGAACCCCTCTATGGCTACACCTTC | CASSLVAEPLYGYTF
NA | NA | TRBJ1-1 | TRBV15 | TGTGCCACCAGCAGAACAGGGATGGGCACTGAAGCTTTCTTT | CATSRTGMGTEAFF
TRBD2 | NA | TRBJ2-3 | TRBV11-2 | TGTGCCAGCAGTTCGAGCGGGGTGGGGGCAGATACGCAGTATTTT | CASSSSGVGADTQYF
TRBD1 | NA | TRBJ1-4 | TRBV5-1 | TGCGCCAGCAGCAGACTGGCGGCGGACAGGCGTAATGAAAAACTGTTTTTT | CASSRLAADRRNEKLFF
TRBD2 | NA | TRBJ2-5 | TRBV7-8 | TGTGCCAGCAGCTCCTGGACTAGCGGGGGCGAGACCCAGTACTTC | CASSSWTSGGETQYF
NA | once | TRBJ2-2 | TRBV6-5 | TGTGCCAGCACCACAGGGAATTCCCACACCGGGGAGCTGTTTTTT | CASTTGNSHTGELFF
TRBD2 | NA | TRBJ2-1 | TRBV7-7 | TGTGCTAGCAGCACGGGACTAGCGGGGGAACAGTTCTTC | CASSTGLAGEQFF
NA | NA | TRBJ2-7 | TRBV13 | TGTGCCAGCAGCCGACAGGCGAGCTCCTACGAGCAGTACTTC | CASSRQASSYEQYF
NA | NA | TRBJ1-6 | TRBV10-3 | TGTGCCATCAGTGCGGGGGGGCGCGCACCCCTCCACTTT | CAISAGGRAPLHF
NA | NA | TRBJ1-1 | TRBV4-1 | TGCGCCAGCAGCCTATCAGTGAACACTGAAGCTTTCTTT | CASSLSVNTEAFF
NA | NA | TRBJ1-1 | TRBV2 | TGTGCCAGCAGTGCCTACAGTGGCGGGACGAACACTGAAGCTTTCTTT | CASSAYSGGTNTEAFF
TRBD2 | NA | TRBJ2-1 | TRBV7-9 | TGTGCCAGCAGCCATAGGACTAGCGGCGCCTACAATGAGCAGTTCTTC | CASSHRTSGAYNEQFF
NA | NA | TRBJ1-1 | TRBV7-3 | TGTGCCAGCAGGGGGGCGGGCACTGAAGCTTTCTTT | CASRGAGTEAFF
TRBD1 | NA | TRBJ2-3 | TRBV2 | TGTGCCAGCAGTGTCCTTGGACAGGGCGCAGATACGCAGTATTTT | CASSVLGQGADTQYF
NA | NA | TRBJ1-1 | TRBV6-8 | TGTGCCAGCGAGAGGGGGTTGAACACTGAAGCTTTCTTT | CASERGLNTEAFF
TRBD1 | NA | TRBJ1-1 | TRBV5-4 | TGTGCCAGCAGCTGGGACAGAAACACTGAAGCTTTCTTT | CASSWDRNTEAFF
NA | NA | TRBJ2-7 | TRBV18 | TGTGCCAGCTCACCGGGTAACGGAGCCTACGAGCAGTACTTC | CASSPGNGAYEQYF
NA | NA | TRBJ1-5 | TRBV18 | TGTGCCAGCTCACCAACGGGAAATCAGCCCCAGCATTTT | CASSPTGNQPQHF